This entry lists 6 T cell receptor beta chains sequenced from one sample in a study of spatial heterogeneity in lung cancer. Time point denoted: sample taken at primary tumor resection. Unsorted samples of tumor, nontumor lung or frozen PBMC had their whole RNA sequenced. MiXCR, run by TCRdb on the 5' RACE reads, gives a single entry per CDR3 protein. The repertoire includes thousands of distinct CDR3 sequences, around 4.8% of them detected once, and approximately 30% sits in the top ten. The material sequenced was normal lung tissue next to the tumor, taken at surgery. The receptor set was obtained from a female donor with early-stage non-small cell lung cancer.

In its sample, this clonotype is medium-sized (0.01 to 0.1%). This beta chain slipped into a library made for alpha chains as a stray read, so its size is not meaningful. V is TRBV11-2 and J is TRBJ2-5, with a possible D match to TRBD1 (7 bases). The CDR3 consists of 14 residues. Germline lookup yields CDR1 SGHAT and CDR2 FQNNGV. V gave up 5 bases and J gave up 1 base, with 11 bases separating them. CDR3 nucleotide sequence: TGTGCCAGCAGCGCGGGACAGTTCCAAGAGACCCAGTACTTC. Translating gives CASSAGQFQETQYF.

Within the sample, this clonotype is medium-sized. This beta chain came through as a stray read in a library set up for alpha chains, and its size says little. The chain has TRBV5-8 and TRBJ2-3, with a tentative D call TRBD1 (6 bases). Trimming removed 6 bases at V and 0 bases at J, with 11 bases between. Germline CDR1 is SGHTS and CDR2 is YDEGEE. The CDR3 extends over 14 amino acids. The CDR3 sequence is CASNADSSTDTQYF. The CDR3 DNA reads TGTGCCAGCAACGCGGACAGCAGCACAGATACGCAGTATTTT. Full variable domain (missing parts from reference TRBV5-8 and TRBJ2-3): EAGVTQSPTHLIKTRGQQATLRCSPISGHTSVYWYQQALGLGLQFLLWYDEGEERNRGNFPPRFSGRQFPNYSSELNVNALELEDSALYLCASNADSSTDTQYFGPGTRLTVL.

In its sample, this clonotype is large. This beta chain is an off-target read within a library intended for alpha chains, so its frequency means little. J is TRBJ2-1 and V is TRBV2, with a possible D match to TRBD2 (5 bases). Deletions cut 7 bases from V and 3 bases from J, with 16 bases between. The germline V gene has CDR1 SNHLY and CDR2 FYNNEI. This CDR3 spans 15 amino acids. CDR3 nucleotides: TGTGCCAGCAAAGACTCGCCCCGGGACTACAATGAGCAGTTCTTC. This translates into CASKDSPRDYNEQFF. Drawing the rest from reference TRBV2 and TRBJ2-1, the complete variable domain is EPEVTQTPSHQVTQMGQEVILRCVPISNHLYFYWYRQILGQKVEFLVSFYNNEISEKSEIFDDQFSVERPDGSNFTLKIRSTKLEDSAMYFCASKDSPRDYNEQFFGPGTRLTVL.

This clonotype is deemed large. This beta chain lies outside the target of a library built for alpha chains; its clone size means little. This rearrangement joins TRBV6-2 or TRBV6-3 to TRBJ2-7; 7 bases are a match to TRBD2. V shed 10 bases and J 1 base; nucleotides not matched to a gene: 13. This CDR3 is 15 amino acids long. The germline CDR1 and CDR2 sequences are MNHEY and SVGEGT. The CDR3 protein is CATAPWLAVSYEQYF. The DNA for the CDR3 is TGTGCCACCGCCCCATGGCTAGCGGTTTCCTACGAGCAGTACTTC.

This clonotype is medium-sized. A library made for alpha chains picked up this beta chain off target, so its size means little. The V call is TRBV9, the J call TRBJ2-3; D remains unclear. CDR3 size: 11 residues. The V gene's germline CDR1 is SGDLS and CDR2 YYNGEE. The germline V and J ends were trimmed by 3 bases and 7 bases, with 6 bases remaining between them. Written as DNA, the CDR3 is TGTGCCAGCAGCGATTCTCATACGCAGTATTTT. Protein: CASSDSHTQYF. Combining the CDR3 with reference TRBV9 and TRBJ2-3 gives the whole variable domain DSGVTQTPKHLITATGQRVTLRCSPRSGDLSVYWYQQSLDQGLQFLIQYYNGEERAKGNILERFSAQQFPDLHSELNLSSLELGDSALYFCASSDSHTQYFGPGTRLTVL.

In this sample, this clonotype is medium-sized. The library was built for alpha chains, so this beta chain is an off-target read and its size means little. CDR3 bases: TGTGCCAGCAGTGATGGGGACTACAATGAGCAGTTCTTC. Its translation is CASSDGDYNEQFF. The rearrangement uses TRBV2 and TRBJ2-1, with D uncertain. Germline CDR1 and CDR2: SNHLY and FYNNEI. V was cut by 3 bases and J by 3 bases, with 6 bases left in between. The CDR3 loop spans 13 amino acids. Drawing the rest from reference TRBV2 and TRBJ2-1, the complete variable domain is EPEVTQTPSHQVTQMGQEVILRCVPISNHLYFYWYRQILGQKVEFLVSFYNNEISEKSEIFDDQFSVERPDGSNFTLKIRSTKLEDSAMYFCASSDGDYNEQFFGPGTRLTVL.